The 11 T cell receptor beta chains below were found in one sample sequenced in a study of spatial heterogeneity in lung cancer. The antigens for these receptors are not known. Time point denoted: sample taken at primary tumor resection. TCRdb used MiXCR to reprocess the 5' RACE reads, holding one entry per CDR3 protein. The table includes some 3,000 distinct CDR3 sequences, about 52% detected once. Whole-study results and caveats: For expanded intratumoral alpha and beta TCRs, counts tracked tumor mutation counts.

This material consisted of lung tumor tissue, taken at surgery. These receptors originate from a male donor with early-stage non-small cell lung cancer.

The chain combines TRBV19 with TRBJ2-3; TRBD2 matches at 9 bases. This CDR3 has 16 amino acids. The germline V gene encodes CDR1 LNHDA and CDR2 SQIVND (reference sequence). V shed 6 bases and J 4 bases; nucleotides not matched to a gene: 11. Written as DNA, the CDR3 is TGTGCCAGTAGGGGCGTGAGGACTAGCGTGGCAGATACGCAGTATTTT. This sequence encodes CASRGVRTSVADTQYF.

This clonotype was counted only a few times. The chain's CDR3 is CSACFRGGLEETQYF. DNA for the CDR3: TGCAGTGCCTGCTTTCGGGGGGGCCTGGAAGAGACCCAGTACTTC. This chain uses TRBV20-1 with TRBJ2-5, with 8 bases fitting TRBD2. The CDR3 length is 15 residues. Germline values: CDR1 DFQATT, CDR2 SNEGSKA (reference sequence). V shed 6 bases and J 3 bases; nucleotides not matched to a gene: 12.

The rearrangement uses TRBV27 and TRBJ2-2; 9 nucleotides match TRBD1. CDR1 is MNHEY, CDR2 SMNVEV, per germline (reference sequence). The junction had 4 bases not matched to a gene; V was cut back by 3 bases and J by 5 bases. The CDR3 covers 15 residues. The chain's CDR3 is CASSFGQGRTGELFF. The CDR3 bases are TGTGCCAGCAGTTTCGGACAGGGGCGGACCGGGGAGCTGTTTTTT.

The CDR3 DNA sequence: TGCAGTGCTAGACAGGAAGCAACTAATGAAAAACTGTTTTTT. Protein product: CSARQEATNEKLFF. V gene TRBV20-1 combines with J gene TRBJ1-4; no clear D gene. CDR3 length equals 14 residues. The germline V gene encodes CDR1 DFQATT and CDR2 SNEGSKA (reference sequence). With 2 bases removed from V and 0 bases from J, the gap between germline ends came to 7 bases.

The CDR3 sequence is CAWSGLTWPGELFF. The DNA of the CDR3 is TGTGCCTGGAGTGGTTTGACCTGGCCCGGGGAGCTGTTTTTT. The V call is TRBV30, the J call TRBJ2-2; no reliable D call. Between the trimmed V and J ends, which lost 1 base and 6 bases, there was a span of 12 bases. Germline lookup yields CDR1 GTSNPN and CDR2 SVGIG (reference sequence). The CDR3 loop spans 14 amino acids.

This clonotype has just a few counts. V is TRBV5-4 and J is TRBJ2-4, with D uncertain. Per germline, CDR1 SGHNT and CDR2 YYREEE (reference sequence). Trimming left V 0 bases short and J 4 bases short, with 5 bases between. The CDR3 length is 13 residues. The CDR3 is CASSLAQKNIQYF. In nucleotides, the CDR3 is TGTGCCAGCAGCTTGGCACAGAAAAACATTCAGTACTTC. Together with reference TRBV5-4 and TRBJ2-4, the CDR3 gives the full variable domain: ETGVTQSPTHLIKTRGQQVTLRCSSQSGHNTVSWYQQALGQGPQFIFQYYREEENGRGNFPPRFSGLQFPNYSSELNVNALELDDSALYLCASSLAQKNIQYFGAGTRLSVL.

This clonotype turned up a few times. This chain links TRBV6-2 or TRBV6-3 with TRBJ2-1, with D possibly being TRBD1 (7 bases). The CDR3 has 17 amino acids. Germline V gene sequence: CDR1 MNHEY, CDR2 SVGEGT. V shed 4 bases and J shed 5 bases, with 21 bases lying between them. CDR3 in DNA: TGTGCCAGCAGTTCTCTCTTGGCGGGACAGACGAACAATGAGCAGTTCTTC. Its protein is CASSSLLAGQTNNEQFF.

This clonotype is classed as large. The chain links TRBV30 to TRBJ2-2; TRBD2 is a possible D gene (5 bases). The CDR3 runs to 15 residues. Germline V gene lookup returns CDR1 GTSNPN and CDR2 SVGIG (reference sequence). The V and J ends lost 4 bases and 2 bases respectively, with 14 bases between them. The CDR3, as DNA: TGTGCCTGGACCTTCGCCGGGGATAACACCGGGGAGCTGTTTTTT. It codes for CAWTFAGDNTGELFF.

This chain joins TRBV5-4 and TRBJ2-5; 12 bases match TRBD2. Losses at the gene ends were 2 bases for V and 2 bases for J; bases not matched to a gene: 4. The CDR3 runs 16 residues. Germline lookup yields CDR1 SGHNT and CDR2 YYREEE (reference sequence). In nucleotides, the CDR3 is TGTGCCAGCAGCTTATGGACTAGCGGGGCGCAAGAGACCCAGTACTTC. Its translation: CASSLWTSGAQETQYF. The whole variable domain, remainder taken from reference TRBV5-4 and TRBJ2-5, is ETGVTQSPTHLIKTRGQQVTLRCSSQSGHNTVSWYQQALGQGPQFIFQYYREEENGRGNFPPRFSGLQFPNYSSELNVNALELDDSALYLCASSLWTSGAQETQYFGPGTRLLVL.

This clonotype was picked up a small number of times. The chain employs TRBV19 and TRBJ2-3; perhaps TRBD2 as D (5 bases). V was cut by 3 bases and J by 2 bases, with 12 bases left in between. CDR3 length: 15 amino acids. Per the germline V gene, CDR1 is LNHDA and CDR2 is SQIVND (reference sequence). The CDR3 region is CASSIGGADTDTQYF. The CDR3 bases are TGTGCCAGTAGTATTGGAGGCGCCGACACAGATACGCAGTATTTT.

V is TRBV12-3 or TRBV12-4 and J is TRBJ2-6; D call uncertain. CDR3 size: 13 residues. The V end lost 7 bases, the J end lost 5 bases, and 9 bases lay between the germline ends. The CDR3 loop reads CASNTPWANVLTF. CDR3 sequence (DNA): TGTGCCAGCAATACACCCTGGGCCAACGTCCTGACTTTC.